This entry is about one T cell receptor (beta chain). What antigen it recognizes has not been identified. The input lacks base qualities; no much larger clone sits a single base away. The immunoSEQ Assay, a bias-controlled multiplex PCR, was used to amplify TCRbeta CDR3 regions from genomic DNA. Concerning the study's data processing: Nucleated cell counts per sample were estimated from amplification of reference gene primers within the assay. To quantify the absolute abundance of each unique TCRbeta CDR3 rearrangement, sequence reads were collapsed and filtered. For each sample, productive Simpson clonality was calculated as the square root of Simpson's diversity index over productive rearrangements. TCRdb mirrors the immuneACCESS table, restricted to in-frame sequences. Some clones are absent from its copies; in checked studies, under half trace to an unresolved V gene, and the reason for the others is unknown. Clonal size and the V and J genes are those of that table, whereas D and trimming came from the DNA. The sample table shows around 170,000 clones, and about 88% are seen once. Of the sample, roughly an eighth is held by the ten largest clones.

This entry belongs to a study of blood T cell repertoires in COVID-19 (dated by TCRdb to about 2020). Study-level background: The collaborator samples originated in the United States, Italy and Spain and spanned the acute and convalescent phases of COVID-19. The samples were drawn from the first 160 participants of the ongoing ImmuneRACE study and from 950 to 1,500 subjects provided by 6 global collaborators. Where available, HLA class I and class II types were obtained from metadata supplied by the sample provider rather than from assay-based typing. The material from the prospective study consisted of cDNA or gDNA derived from T cells, B-cell-depleted T cells, or PBMCs. Sample metadata almost always included a de-identified subject ID, COVID-19 status, age in years and sex. The repertoires were released in a freely available public database intended as a resource for research on the immune response to SARS-CoV-2. The dataset comprised deeply sampled blood TCRbeta repertoires from subjects exposed to, actively infected with, or recovered from COVID-19.

Collaborating institutions collected whole blood in K2EDTA tubes following their own protocols. For TCRbeta analysis, collaborators shipped samples as frozen whole blood, isolated PBMCs, or DNA extracted from either of those sample types. Points the paper makes about the study in general: Clinical and demographic metadata were provided uncurated, with the amount varying by source and participant.

The CDR3 runs 15 residues from the cysteine to the phenylalanine. The entry retains the CDR3 DNA only, 45 bases that are in frame from base 1. CDR1 and CDR2, per the germline V gene, are SNHLY and FYNNEI. After removal of 10 bases from V and 2 bases from J, the junction retains 6 bases not matched to a gene. The TCR was taken from a man aged 25-45 years with active or convalescent COVID-19. The specimen was peripheral blood. In this chain, TRBV2 is recombined with TRBJ2-3; 13 central nucleotides agree with TRBD2. The CDR3 here reads CATHGTSGVTDTQYF. In nucleotides, the sequence is TGTGCCACGCACGGGACTAGCGGGGTCACAGATACGCAGTATTTT.